One sample yielded the 15 T cell receptor beta chains listed below, sequenced in a study of T cell responses to AZD1222 COVID-19 vaccine. Sequencing was performed with immunoSEQ multiplex PCR; in TCRdb, only in-frame clones are kept and a portion is missing. The sample contains about 97,000 clones, around 89% of which appear only once. This sample comprised peripheral blood, obtained on day 0 of AZD1222 vaccination. These receptors were collected from an adult in good health.

The rearrangement links TRBV28 to TRBJ2-7, with TRBD2 identical over 8 bases. Germline V CDR1 and CDR2: MDHEN, SYDVKM. CDR3 size: 15 residues. Trimming cost V 2 bases and J 7 bases; bases outside gene matches: 10. The CDR3 loop reads CASSLQPGRGREQYF. CDR3 DNA sequence: TGTGCCAGCAGTTTACAACCCGGGAGGGGGAGGGAGCAGTACTTC.

V gene TRBV19 combines with J gene TRBJ2-2; 9 bases line up with TRBD1. J lost 7 bases, V lost 6 bases, and 12 bases had no gene match. Germline assignment: CDR1 LNHDA and CDR2 SQIVND (reference sequence). There are 16 residues in the CDR3. The CDR3 region has the DNA TGTGCCAGTAGCTCCAAGGGGACAGGGCGGATCGGGGAGCTGTTTTTT. Protein product: CASSSKGTGRIGELFF.

This clone was observed a single time. V usage is TRBV5-1 and J usage is TRBJ2-3, with no clear D. Germline assignment: CDR1 SGHRS and CDR2 YFSETQ. With 0 bases removed from V and 4 bases from J, the gap between germline ends came to 15 bases. The CDR3 contains 16 residues. CDR3 protein: CASSLVLDPRADTQYF. In nucleotides, the CDR3 is TGCGCCAGCAGCTTGGTGTTGGACCCCCGCGCAGATACGCAGTATTTT.

This sequence joins TRBV11-3 and TRBJ2-1; 11 bases match TRBD2. V trimming: 5 bases; J trimming: 3 bases; junction bases outside the gene matches: 3. CDR3 size: 15 residues. Germline CDR1 is SGHNT and CDR2 is YENEEA. In DNA, the CDR3 is TGTGCCAGCAGCCGAACTAGCGGGAGCTACAATGAGCAGTTCTTC. This encodes CASSRTSGSYNEQFF.

The chain joins TRBV6-5 to TRBJ1-5; D ambiguous. The CDR3 spans 14 residues. CDR1 and CDR2 (germline): MNHEY, SVGAGI. V shed 6 bases and J shed 4 bases, with 13 bases lying between them. The CDR3 sequence: CASSRTGGNQPQHF. The CDR3 nucleotides read TGTGCCAGCAGCCGGACCGGTGGGAATCAGCCCCAGCATTTT.

The CDR3 DNA is TGTGCCAGCACCTCGACAGGGGCAACCTCTTACGAGCAGTACTTC. Protein: CASTSTGATSYEQYF. The chain joins TRBV6-5 to TRBJ2-7; TRBD1 matches at 8 bases. V dropped 7 bases and J dropped 4; count of bases not matched to a gene: 12. Germline V gene sequence: CDR1 MNHEY, CDR2 SVGAGI. The CDR3 extends over 15 amino acids.

V is TRBV4-2 and J is TRBJ2-1, with 11 bases fitting TRBD1. Germline V lookup: CDR1 LGHNA, CDR2 YNFKEQ. The ends lost 1 base at V and 6 bases at J; junction bases unmatched: 2. The CDR3 has 15 amino acids. The CDR3 coding sequence is TGTGCCAGCAGCCAAGCCGGGACAGGGGGCAATGAGCAGTTCTTC. It translates to CASSQAGTGGNEQFF.

The J gene is TRBJ2-5, the V gene TRBV7-3; D is unclear. V dropped 5 bases and J dropped 1 base, with 8 bases sitting between them. This CDR3 is 13 amino acids long. Germline values: CDR1 SGHTA, CDR2 FQGTGA. The DNA for the CDR3 is TGTGCCAGCAGCGAACAGCCCCAAGAGACCCAGTACTTC. Its protein is CASSEQPQETQYF.

This rearrangement joins TRBV5-4 to TRBJ2-7; 7 bases align to TRBD2. The CDR3 runs 15 residues. V gave up 0 bases and J gave up 4 bases; unmatched junction bases: 7. CDR1 is SGHNT, CDR2 YYREEE, per germline (reference sequence). The CDR3 nucleotides are TGTGCCAGCAGCTTGGCTGGGCTAGCGGTTTACGAGCAGTACTTC. The encoded protein is CASSLAGLAVYEQYF.

This clone was recorded only once. The chain uses TRBV7-2 and TRBJ1-3, with D uncertain. From germline, CDR1 is SGHTA and CDR2 FQGNSA. The V gene lost 1 base and the J gene lost 0 bases, with 13 bases spanning the gap. CDR3 length: 17 residues. The CDR3 bases are TGTGCCAGCAGCTTAGGGGTGGTCAGTTCCTCTGGAAACACCATATATTTT. Translated: CASSLGVVSSSGNTIYF.

This chain uses TRBV25-1 with TRBJ1-6; TRBD1 matches 8 bases. The CDR3 consists of 14 residues. Germline loops: CDR1 MGHDK, CDR2 SYGVNS. V lost 6 bases and J lost 9; bases outside the gene matches: 7. CDR3 in amino acids: CASRKQGDSSPLHF. CDR3 bases: TGTGCCAGCAGGAAACAGGGGGATAGTTCACCCCTCCACTTT. The full variable domain, its missing parts supplied by reference TRBV25-1 and TRBJ1-6, is EADIYQTPRYLVIGTGKKITLECSQTMGHDKMYWYQQDPGMELHLIHYSYGVNSTEKGDLSSESTVSRIRTEHFPLTLESARPSHTSQYLCASRKQGDSSPLHFGNGTRLTVT.

This chain uses TRBV5-6 with TRBJ1-1; D is unclear. In germline, CDR1 is SGHDT, CDR2 YYEEEE. The germline V and J ends were trimmed by 0 bases and 6 bases, with 9 bases remaining between them. The CDR3 loop spans 13 amino acids. CDR3 region: CASSLGSPAEAFF. In DNA, the CDR3 is TGTGCCAGCAGCTTGGGATCCCCGGCTGAAGCTTTCTTT.

This clone was counted a few times. This CDR3 is also generated by other DNA sequences in the sample. The gene calls are TRBV6-5 and TRBJ1-1; perhaps TRBD1 as D (5 bases). V was clipped by 8 bases and J by 5 bases, with 18 bases between them. The CDR3 runs 14 residues. Germline values: CDR1 MNHEY, CDR2 SVGAGI. CDR3 DNA sequence: TGTGCCAGCGGGGGGTGGGGTTTGATAACTGAAGCTTTCTTT. Its translation: CASGGWGLITEAFF.

V is TRBV6-5 and J is TRBJ2-7; 10 bases fit TRBD1. Germline CDR1 reads MNHEY; CDR2 reads SVGAGI. This CDR3 has 13 amino acids. Trimming at V came to 6 bases and at J to 7 bases, leaving 6 bases not matched to a gene. Here the CDR3 reads CASRWTGGGEQYF. The CDR3 region has the DNA TGTGCCAGCAGGTGGACAGGGGGAGGGGAGCAGTACTTC.

The chain couples TRBV6-1 to TRBJ1-1; tentative D call: TRBD1 (5 bases). The germline CDR1 and CDR2 sequences are MNHNS and SASEGT. This CDR3 has 13 residues. Trimming stripped 2 bases from V and 3 bases from J, with 7 bases between. DNA for the CDR3: TGTGCCAGCAGTGAAATGGGGGACACTGAAGCTTTCTTT. Translating it yields CASSEMGDTEAFF.